These 23 T cell receptor beta chains share one sample of origin, sequenced in a study of blood T cell repertoires in COVID-19. The method was immunoSEQ multiplex PCR; TCRdb's version includes in-frame clones alone and lacks a portion of them. This table holds approximately 270,000 clones, 70% to 90% found once. Sequencing was done on a sample of PBMCs or T cells enriched from blood (not recorded which). These receptors originate from a woman aged 25 to 45 who had recovered from COVID-19.

This clone was found a few times. This chain links TRBV10-1 with TRBJ2-3, with a tentative D call TRBD2 (5 bases). The CDR3 totals 15 residues. Trimming left V 5 bases short and J 1 base short, with 13 bases between. Per germline, CDR1 WNHNN and CDR2 SYGVQD (reference sequence). CDR3: CASSNGNGGTDTQYF. CDR3 DNA sequence: TGCGCCAGCAGTAATGGCAACGGGGGCACAGATACGCAGTATTTT.

The V and J genes are TRBV4-1 and TRBJ2-3; TRBD1 matches 8 bases. J was trimmed by 8 bases and V by 4 bases; bases with no gene match: 14. The CDR3 is 16 residues long. Germline loops: CDR1 MGHRA, CDR2 YSYEKL. This CDR3 is CASSLWQGATPGTQYF. CDR3 in DNA: TGCGCCAGCAGCCTTTGGCAGGGGGCGACCCCCGGTACGCAGTATTTT.

The chain joins TRBV7-9 to TRBJ2-1; TRBD2 aligns across 11 bases. J lost 0 bases, V lost 5 bases, and 9 bases had no gene match. The CDR3 is 18 residues long. Germline V lookup: CDR1 SEHNR, CDR2 FQNEAQ (reference sequence). CDR3 sequence (DNA): TGTGCCAGCAGCCCCTCTAGACTAGCGGGGAGCTCCTACAATGAGCAGTTCTTC. The encoded protein is CASSPSRLAGSSYNEQFF. The full variable domain, in which reference TRBV7-9 and TRBJ2-1 provide the parts outside the CDR3, is DTGVSQNPRHKITKRGQNVTFRCDPISEHNRLYWYRQTLGQGPEFLTYFQNEAQLEKSRLLSDRFSAERPKGSFSTLEIQRTEQGDSAMYLCASSPSRLAGSSYNEQFFGPGTRLTVL.

This clone occurred once. The chain is built from TRBV21-1 and TRBJ1-5. TRBV21-1 is a documented pseudogene. This CDR3 region has 18 residues. CDR3 protein: CASSKEWEGFYSNQPQHF. As DNA, the CDR3 is TGTGCCAGCAGCAAAGAGTGGGAGGGGTTCTATAGCAATCAGCCCCAGCATTTT.

The V gene is TRBV28, the J gene TRBJ2-2; TRBD1 agrees at 8 bases. Germline CDR1 MDHEN, CDR2 SYDVKM. This CDR3 comprises 16 residues. The V and J ends lost 6 bases and 4 bases, in that order; junction bases with no gene match: 10. The CDR3 reads CASSKPGQVVTGELFF. CDR3 DNA: TGTGCCAGCAGCAAACCGGGACAGGTGGTCACCGGGGAGCTGTTTTTT.

This clone was seen more than once but under ten times. The chain employs TRBV12-3 or TRBV12-4 and TRBJ2-4; perhaps TRBD2 as D (6 bases). The CDR3 contains 12 residues. V was clipped by 4 bases and J by 8 bases, with 9 bases between them. The CDR3 nucleotides are TGTGCCAGCAGTTGGAGGGGAGACATTCAGTACTTC. Translated: CASSWRGDIQYF.

This clone was picked up a small number of times. The chain links TRBV10-1 to TRBJ2-7; 7 bases map to TRBD2. In germline, CDR1 is WNHNN, CDR2 SYGVQD (reference sequence). The CDR3 is made up of 12 amino acids. The J segment lost 7 bases and the V segment lost 9 bases, leaving 9 bases of the junction unmatched. The CDR3 DNA is TGCGCCAGGGGGGGGAAACCGGGTGAGCAGTACTTC. Its translation is CARGGKPGEQYF.

This chain joins TRBV5-6 and TRBJ2-7; D might be TRBD2 (5 bases). The CDR3 sequence is 14 residues long. V was clipped by 2 bases and J by 0 bases, with 9 bases between them. The germline CDR1 and CDR2 sequences are SGHDT and YYEEEE. CDR3 residues: CASSFRTRSYEQYF. The CDR3 DNA is TGTGCCAGCAGCTTCCGGACTCGCTCCTACGAGCAGTACTTC.

This chain connects TRBV3-1 (or the pseudogene TRBV3-2) to TRBJ2-7, with D possibly matching TRBD1 (6 bases). Looked up from germline, CDR1 is LGHDT and CDR2 is YNNKEL (reference sequence). The CDR3 loop spans 15 amino acids. V dropped 0 bases and J dropped 1 base, with 10 bases sitting between them. The CDR3 is CASSQDRTASYEQYF. CDR3 in DNA: TGTGCCAGCAGCCAAGATCGGACAGCTTCCTACGAGCAGTACTTC.

The chain carries TRBV7-9 and TRBJ2-1; TRBD2 matches 11 bases. The CDR3 totals 17 residues. In germline, CDR1 is SEHNR, CDR2 FQNEAQ (reference sequence). J was trimmed by 5 bases and V by 5 bases; bases with no gene match: 11. As DNA, the CDR3 is TGTGCCAGCAGCCCGTTCCGGGGGACTAGCGGCGACAATGAGCAGTTCTTC. Translated, it gives CASSPFRGTSGDNEQFF.

This clone showed up many times. The chain uses TRBV6-5 and TRBJ2-7; D is possibly TRBD2 (5 bases). CDR3 length equals 15 residues. Germline-derived CDR1 and CDR2 are MNHEY and SVGAGI. Trimming cost V 0 bases and J 1 base, with 10 bases left between them. In DNA form, the CDR3 reads TGTGCCAGCAGTTACTCTCCGGGATTATCCTACGAGCAGTACTTC. Amino acid sequence: CASSYSPGLSYEQYF.

In its sample, this clone was seen once. V usage is TRBV18 and J usage is TRBJ1-2; D ambiguous. V was shortened by 4 bases and J by 5 bases, with 17 bases between the two germline ends. The germline V gene has CDR1 KGHSH and CDR2 LQKENI. CDR3 size: 15 residues. Here the CDR3 DNA reads TGTGCCAGCTCACGCCCGGGAGAACTCGGGTATGGCTACACCTTC. Its translation is CASSRPGELGYGYTF.

This clone was seen a few times. This chain connects TRBV3-1 (or the pseudogene TRBV3-2) to TRBJ1-2, with D perhaps TRBD1 (5 bases). This CDR3 has 18 residues. With 1 base removed from V and 2 bases from J, the gap between germline ends came to 20 bases. Germline-derived CDR1 and CDR2 are LGHDT and YNNKEL (reference sequence). CDR3 amino acids: CASSQGRDWSIANYGYTF. The CDR3 coding sequence is TGTGCCAGCAGCCAAGGAAGGGACTGGTCGATAGCGAACTATGGCTACACCTTC.

The V call is TRBV10-3, the J call TRBJ2-6; a weak D match, TRBD1 (5 bases). The germline V gene encodes CDR1 ENHRY and CDR2 SYGVKD. The CDR3 spans 16 residues. V shed 2 bases and J shed 0 bases, with 8 bases lying between them. CDR3 protein: CAISETGISGANVLTF. CDR3 in DNA: TGTGCCATCAGTGAGACAGGAATCTCTGGGGCCAACGTCCTGACTTTC.

CDR3: CASSSRGEKFTNTGELFF. The CDR3 coding sequence is TGTGCCAGCAGCTCTCGCGGGGAGAAGTTTACGAACACCGGGGAGCTGTTTTTT. The chain carries TRBV7-6 and TRBJ2-2, with D possibly TRBD2 on 6 matching bases. Trimming cost V 4 bases and J 0 bases, with 18 bases left between them. The length of the CDR3 is 18 residues. Germline loops: CDR1 SGHVS, CDR2 FNYEAQ.

There are a few counts of this clone. V and J are TRBV5-6 and TRBJ1-5; D unresolved. The CDR3 spans 12 residues. V shed 4 bases and J shed 4 bases, with 6 bases lying between them. Germline V lookup: CDR1 SGHDT, CDR2 YYEEEE. CDR3 DNA sequence: TGTGCCAGCAGCCAAACTAATCAGCCCCAGCATTTT. It translates to CASSQTNQPQHF. Full variable domain (remainder filled in from reference TRBV5-6 and TRBJ1-5): DAGVTQSPTHLIKTRGQQVTLRCSPKSGHDTVSWYQQALGQGPQFIFQYYEEEERQRGNFPDRFSGHQFPNYSSELNVNALLLGDSALYLCASSQTNQPQHFGDGTRLSIL.

The V and J genes are TRBV5-1 and TRBJ1-1; D might be TRBD1 (6 bases). Germline CDR1 is SGHRS and CDR2 is YFSETQ. The V gene lost 4 bases and the J gene lost 4 bases, with 14 bases spanning the gap. The CDR3 has 14 residues. The CDR3 region is CASSGATGTTEAFF. The CDR3 bases are TGCGCCAGCAGCGGGGCGACAGGAACCACTGAAGCTTTCTTT. Full variable domain (remainder filled in from reference TRBV5-1 and TRBJ1-1): KAGVTQTPRYLIKTRGQQVTLSCSPISGHRSVSWYQQTPGQGLQFLFEYFSETQRNKGNFPGRFSGRQFSNSRSEMNVSTLELGDSALYLCASSGATGTTEAFFGQGTRLTVV.

V usage is TRBV6-2 or TRBV6-3 and J usage is TRBJ2-3, with 8 positions matching TRBD2. The trim removed 4 bases at V and 1 base at J, leaving 4 bases unmatched. In germline, CDR1 is MNHEY, CDR2 SVGEGT. This CDR3 is built from 15 residues. CDR3 in amino acids: CASSFLAGRTDTQYF. The CDR3 region has the DNA TGTGCCAGCAGTTTTTTAGCGGGGCGCACAGATACGCAGTATTTT.

This clone was detected many times. The chain uses TRBV6-4 and TRBJ2-2, with D possibly matching TRBD2 (5 bases). The CDR3 loop spans 14 amino acids. Germline V gene lookup returns CDR1 MRHNA and CDR2 SNTAGT. V lost 2 bases and J 1 base, leaving 5 bases between the germline ends. The CDR3 reads CASSDRENTGELFF. Written as DNA, the CDR3 is TGTGCCAGCAGTGACCGGGAGAACACCGGGGAGCTGTTTTTT.

This sequence joins TRBV2 and TRBJ2-5, with TRBD1 matching over 9 bases. Germline loops: CDR1 SNHLY, CDR2 FYNNEI. There are 15 residues in the CDR3. The V and J ends lost 7 bases and 2 bases, in that order; junction bases with no gene match: 8. The CDR3 loop reads CASTRSGQGQETQYF. The CDR3 DNA sequence: TGTGCCAGCACACGTTCGGGACAGGGACAAGAGACCCAGTACTTC.

This chain joins TRBV11-3 and TRBJ2-3, with 9 bases matching TRBD1. Losses at the gene ends were 5 bases for V and 5 bases for J; bases not matched to a gene: 8. The germline V gene encodes CDR1 SGHNT and CDR2 YENEEA. The CDR3 length is 15 residues. The CDR3 nucleotides are TGTGCCAGCAGCCCCGGCGACAGGGGGAGAGATACGCAGTATTTT. This gives the protein CASSPGDRGRDTQYF.

The chain couples TRBV28 to TRBJ2-1; D remains ambiguous. The CDR3 runs to 13 residues. Trimming removed 8 bases at V and 7 bases at J, with 15 bases between. The V gene's germline CDR1 is MDHEN and CDR2 SYDVKM. The CDR3 DNA is TGTGCCAGCCTGGTTAAAAACAGAAATGAGCAGTTCTTC. It is translated as CASLVKNRNEQFF. Combining the CDR3 with reference TRBV28 and TRBJ2-1 gives the whole variable domain DVKVTQSSRYLVKRTGEKVFLECVQDMDHENMFWYRQDPGLGLRLIYFSYDVKMKEKGDIPEGYSVSREKKERFSLILESASTNQTSMYLCASLVKNRNEQFFGPGTRLTVL.

The chain employs TRBV5-8 and TRBJ1-2; unclear D gene. Trimming removed 2 bases from V and 4 bases from J, with 9 bases in between. This CDR3 is built from 13 residues. Germline V lookup: CDR1 SGHTS, CDR2 YDEGEE. Here the CDR3 DNA reads TGTGCCAGCAGCTTCTCCAGGTTCTATGGCTACACCTTC. As protein: CASSFSRFYGYTF.